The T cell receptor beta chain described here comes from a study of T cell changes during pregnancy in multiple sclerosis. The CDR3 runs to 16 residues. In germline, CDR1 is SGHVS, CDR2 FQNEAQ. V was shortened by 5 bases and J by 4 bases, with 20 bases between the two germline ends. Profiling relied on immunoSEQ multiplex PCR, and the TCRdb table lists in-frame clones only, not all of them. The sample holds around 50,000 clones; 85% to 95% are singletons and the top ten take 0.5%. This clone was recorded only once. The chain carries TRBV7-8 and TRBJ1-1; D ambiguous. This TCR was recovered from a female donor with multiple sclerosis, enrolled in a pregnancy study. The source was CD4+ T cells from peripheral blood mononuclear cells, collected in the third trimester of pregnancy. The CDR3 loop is CASSLWGGFGSTEAFF. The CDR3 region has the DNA TGTGCCAGCAGCCTATGGGGAGGGTTCGGGTCCACTGAAGCTTTCTTT.